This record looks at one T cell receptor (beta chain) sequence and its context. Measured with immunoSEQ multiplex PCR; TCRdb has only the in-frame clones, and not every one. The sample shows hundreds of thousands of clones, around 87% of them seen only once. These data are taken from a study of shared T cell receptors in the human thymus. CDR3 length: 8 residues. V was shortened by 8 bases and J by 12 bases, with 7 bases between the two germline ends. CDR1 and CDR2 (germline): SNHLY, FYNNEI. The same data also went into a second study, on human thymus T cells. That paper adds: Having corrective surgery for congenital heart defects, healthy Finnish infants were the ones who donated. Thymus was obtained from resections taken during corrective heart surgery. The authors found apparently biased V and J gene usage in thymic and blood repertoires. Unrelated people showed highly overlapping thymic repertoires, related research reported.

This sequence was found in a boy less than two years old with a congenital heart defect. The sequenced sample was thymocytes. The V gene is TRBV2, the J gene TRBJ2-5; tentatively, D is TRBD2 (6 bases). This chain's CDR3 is CASGEEYF. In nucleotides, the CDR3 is TGTGCCAGCGGGGAGGAGTACTTC.